These 10 T cell receptor beta chains were all obtained from the same sample, sequenced in a study of T cell repertoires in cytomegalovirus infection. TCRdb itself ran the reads through MiXCR, one entry per CDR3 protein. The table includes roughly 640,000 distinct CDR3 sequences, roughly 24% detected once. Input material: CD8+ T cells from PBMCs. Source of these receptors: a human donor in good health (CMV status not recorded). Some clones in this sample may be carry-over from other donors' samples.

This clonotype was found many times. V is TRBV28 and J is TRBJ2-1; 7 bases are a match to TRBD2. The CDR3 totals 14 residues. From germline, CDR1 is MDHEN and CDR2 SYDVKM. V shed 10 bases and J 1 base; nucleotides not matched to a gene: 7. Here the CDR3 reads CATRMGGSYNEQFF. Here the CDR3 DNA reads TGTGCCACCCGAATGGGAGGGTCCTACAATGAGCAGTTCTTC.

This clonotype was counted only a few times. The rearrangement joins TRBV7-6 to TRBJ1-6, with 8 bases identical to TRBD1. CDR1 is SGHVS, CDR2 FNYEAQ, per germline. J lost 11 bases, V lost 5 bases, and 8 bases had no gene match. The CDR3 totals 14 residues. CDR3 in DNA: TGTGCCAGCAGCACTGACAGGGGAGTGACACCCCTCCACTTT. Protein product: CASSTDRGVTPLHF.

The chain is built from TRBV20-1 and TRBJ1-1; 8 nucleotides match TRBD1. In germline, CDR1 is DFQATT, CDR2 SNEGSKA (reference sequence). V was pared by 6 bases and J by 6 bases, with 18 bases of the junction left unmatched. The CDR3 length is 16 residues. The CDR3 coding sequence is TGCAGTGCACAGGACAGGGCACGGCCTCGGGGGGCTGAAGCTTTCTTT. As protein: CSAQDRARPRGAEAFF.

The genes are TRBV28 and TRBJ2-1, with 11 bases that match TRBD2. The CDR3 consists of 15 residues. Germline V CDR1 and CDR2: MDHEN, SYDVKM. V lost 6 bases, J lost 6 bases, and 7 bases stayed unmatched. CDR3 amino acids: CASSQTSGVPNEQFF. For the CDR3, the DNA is TGTGCCAGCAGCCAGACTAGCGGGGTCCCCAATGAGCAGTTCTTC.

V is TRBV7-9 and J is TRBJ2-1; D is possibly TRBD1 or TRBD2 (6 bases each). The V gene's germline CDR1 is SEHNR and CDR2 FQNEAQ (reference sequence). V was pared by 5 bases and J by 6 bases, with 14 bases between. The CDR3 totals 14 residues. The CDR3 here is CASSTGDILNEQFF. In DNA form, the CDR3 reads TGTGCCAGCAGCACGGGGGACATCCTCAATGAGCAGTTCTTC.

The CDR3 loop reads CASSQGRGQGAYEQFF. In DNA, the CDR3 is TGTGCCAGCAGCCAAGGCCGAGGACAGGGGGCGTATGAGCAGTTCTTC. The chain uses TRBV14 and TRBJ2-1; 11 nucleotides line up with TRBD1. The CDR3 has 16 residues. Germline V CDR1 and CDR2: SGHDN, FVKESK. J gave up 8 bases and V 1 base, and 7 bases lay outside the gene matches.

This clonotype has more than one count but fewer than ten. The V gene is TRBV20-1, the J gene TRBJ2-7; tentatively, D is TRBD2 (7 bases). Germline CDR1 DFQATT, CDR2 SNEGSKA (reference sequence). Trimming left V 1 base short and J 5 bases short, with 12 bases between. The CDR3 totals 13 residues. In DNA, the CDR3 is TGCAGTGCTAGAGTGAGGGGGGGGGACGAGCAGTACGTC. This gives the protein CSARVRGGDEQYV.

The chain employs TRBV6-2 or TRBV6-3 and TRBJ1-1; possible D gene TRBD1, 5 bases. The V gene's germline CDR1 is MNHEY and CDR2 SVGEGT. This CDR3 region has 15 residues. Between the trimmed V and J ends, which lost 4 bases and 0 bases, there was a span of 12 bases. CDR3 in DNA: TGTGCCAGCAGTTCGCCGACAGAGGTGAACACTGAAGCTTTCTTT. Translation: CASSSPTEVNTEAFF.

The chain combines TRBV20-1 with TRBJ2-1; D not certain. This CDR3 is built from 12 residues. The germline V gene encodes CDR1 DFQATT and CDR2 SNEGSKA (reference sequence). V lost 3 bases and J 5 bases, leaving 8 bases between the germline ends. The CDR3 spells CSASGSHNEQFF. In nucleotides, the CDR3 is TGCAGTGCTAGCGGGTCCCACAATGAGCAGTTCTTC.

V gene TRBV27 combines with J gene TRBJ2-7, with TRBD1 matching 7 bases. Germline CDR1 is MNHEY and CDR2 is SMNVEV (reference sequence). With 0 bases clipped from V and 3 bases from J, the junction kept 5 bases outside the gene matches. This CDR3 spans 15 amino acids. CDR3 region: CASSLSGTAIYEQYF. In DNA form, the CDR3 reads TGTGCCAGCAGTTTATCCGGGACAGCTATCTACGAGCAGTACTTC.